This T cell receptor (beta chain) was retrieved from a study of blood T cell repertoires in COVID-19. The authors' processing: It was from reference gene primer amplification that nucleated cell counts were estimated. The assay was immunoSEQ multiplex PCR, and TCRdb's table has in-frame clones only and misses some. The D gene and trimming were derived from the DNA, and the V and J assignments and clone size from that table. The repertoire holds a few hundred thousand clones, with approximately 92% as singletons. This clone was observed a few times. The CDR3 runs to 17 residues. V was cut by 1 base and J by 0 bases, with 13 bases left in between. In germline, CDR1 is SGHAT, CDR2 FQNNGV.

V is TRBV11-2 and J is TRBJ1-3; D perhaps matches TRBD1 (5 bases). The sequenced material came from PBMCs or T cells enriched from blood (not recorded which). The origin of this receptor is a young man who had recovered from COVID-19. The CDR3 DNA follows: TGTGCCAGCAGCTTAGTTTACAGGCCTTACTCTGGAAACACCATATATTTT. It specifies CASSLVYRPYSGNTIYF.